Described below is a single T cell receptor beta chain sequence and its context. The target antigen is unknown. Method: immunoSEQ multiplex PCR; TCRdb's copy keeps in-frame clones and lacks some. The table lists around 63,000 clones, 79% of them singletons. This entry comes from a study of OX40 agonist ivuxolimab in advanced cancers. Study information: Two cutaneous melanoma patients and one hepatocellular carcinoma patient, three in all, had partial responses.

Patients who had autoimmune disease history or got systemic immunosuppression were left out. Study-wide results and caveats: The 0.1-3.0 mg/kg partial responders had among the lowest clonal expansion.

The source of this sequence is an adult with an advanced solid tumor such as melanoma, head and neck, liver or kidney cancer. The input for sequencing was CD4+ or CD8+ T cells sorted from blood, taken in a trial of the OX40 agonist ivuxolimab.

The CDR3 nucleotides are TGTGCCAGCAGCCCAAAGGGGGGTCTCAATCAGCCCCAGCATTTT. Encoded protein: CASSPKGGLNQPQHF. The chain uses TRBV7-8 and TRBJ1-5; a possible D gene is TRBD1 (6 bases). V dropped 5 bases and J dropped 3 bases, with 14 bases sitting between them. The length of the CDR3 is 15 residues. Germline CDR1 reads SGHVS; CDR2 reads FQNEAQ.